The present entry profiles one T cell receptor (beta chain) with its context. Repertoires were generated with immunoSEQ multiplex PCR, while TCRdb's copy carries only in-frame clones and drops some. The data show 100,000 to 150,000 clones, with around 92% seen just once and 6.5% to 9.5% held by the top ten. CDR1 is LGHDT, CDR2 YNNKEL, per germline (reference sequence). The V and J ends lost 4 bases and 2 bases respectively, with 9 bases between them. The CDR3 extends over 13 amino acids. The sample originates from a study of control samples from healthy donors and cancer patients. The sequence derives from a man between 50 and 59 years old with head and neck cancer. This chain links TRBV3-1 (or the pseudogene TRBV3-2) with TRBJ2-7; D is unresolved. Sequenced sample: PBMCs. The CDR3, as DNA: TGTGCCAGCAGCCCGGGCGTCCCCTACGAGCAGTACTTC. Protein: CASSPGVPYEQYF.